The T cell receptor (beta chain) under discussion was sequenced for a study of blood T cell repertoires in COVID-19. Cohorts were based on clinical histories the participants reported. Sequencing was performed with immunoSEQ multiplex PCR; in TCRdb, only in-frame clones are kept and a portion is missing. The repertoire holds about 130,000 clones, around 83% seen once, with roughly 9.2% in the top ten. This CDR3 has 18 residues. J gave up 4 bases and V 0 bases, and 8 bases lay outside the gene matches. The germline CDR1 and CDR2 sequences are MGHRA and YSYEKL. This TCR came from a man in his forties or fifties who had recovered from COVID-19. The specimen was PBMCs or T cells enriched from blood (not recorded which). The chain recombines TRBV4-1 with TRBJ2-1; 11 bases map to TRBD2. This CDR3 reads CASSQDWASGGKYNEQFF. The CDR3 coding sequence is TGCGCCAGCAGCCAAGATTGGGCTAGCGGGGGGAAGTACAATGAGCAGTTCTTC.